This entry lists 15 T cell receptor beta chains sequenced from one sample in a study of blood T cells in healthy people across ages. Combining a sample-barcoded 5' primer with a J-beta primer mix, a second PCR ran for roughly 6 to 12 cycles. TCRdb analysed the 5' RACE reads with MiXCR anew, one entry per CDR3 protein. The repertoire has 700,000 to 950,000 distinct CDR3 sequences, roughly 60% of them found once; the top ten carry roughly 22%. The sequenced material came from blood. Receptors were obtained from a young man in good health.

This clonotype was picked up a small number of times. The V call is TRBV29-1, the J call TRBJ2-5; TRBD1 might be the D (5 bases). Per the germline V gene, CDR1 is SQVTM and CDR2 is ANQGSEA. Trimming pared 5 bases from V and 5 bases from J, leaving 18 bases between. This CDR3 has 14 amino acids. CDR3 sequence (DNA): TGCAGCGTTCGTGGGGCGGTGAGGATTGAGACCCAGTACTTC. This sequence encodes CSVRGAVRIETQYF.

This sequence joins TRBV28 and TRBJ2-7; 10 nucleotides line up with TRBD1. Germline V lookup: CDR1 MDHEN, CDR2 SYDVKM. The CDR3 extends over 15 amino acids. V lost 6 bases and J lost 2; bases outside the gene matches: 7. The CDR3 sequence is CASSTRDRGPYEQYF. The CDR3 region has the DNA TGTGCCAGCAGCACTCGGGACAGGGGCCCCTACGAGCAGTACTTC.

In the case of this clonotype: A much larger clone is a single base away; this may be a read error. This sequence joins TRBV5-5 and TRBJ2-5; possibly TRBD2 for D (5 bases). This CDR3 comprises 15 residues. CDR1 and CDR2 from the germline V gene are SGHKS and YYEKEE (reference sequence). The CDR3 here is CASRLRTDTRETRYF. CDR3 DNA sequence: TGTGCCAGCAGATTAAGAACAGACACAAGGGAGACCCGGTACTTC. The full variable domain, rest sourced from reference TRBV5-5 and TRBJ2-5, is DAGVTQSPTHLIKTRGQQVTLRCSPISGHKSVSWYQQVLGQGPQFIFQYYEKEERGRGNFPDRFSARQFPNYSSELNVNALLLGDSALYLCASRLRTDTRETRYFGPGTRLLVL.

This clonotype has a single count. The chain employs TRBV7-8 and TRBJ2-5; 10 nucleotides line up with TRBD2. The J call may be faulty, since TRBJ2-7 better matches the DNA end. CDR1 and CDR2 from the germline V gene are SGHVS and FQNEAQ. The CDR3 consists of 17 residues. The CDR3 DNA reads TGTGCCAGCAGCTCCGCTTTCGGGCCTAGCGGGAGAAACGAGCAGTACTTC. This gives the protein CASSSAFGPSGRNEQYF.

The genes are TRBV7-8 and TRBJ2-1, with D uncertain. The CDR3 sequence is 14 residues long. V lost 3 bases, J lost 4 bases, and 10 bases lay in between. Germline V gene sequence: CDR1 SGHVS, CDR2 FQNEAQ. The DNA of the CDR3 is TGTGCCAGCAGCTTGTTACACGGATACAATGAGCAGTTCTTC. As protein: CASSLLHGYNEQFF.

This chain uses TRBV20-1 with TRBJ2-1; 9 bases are a match to TRBD2. Germline V gene lookup returns CDR1 DFQATT and CDR2 SNEGSKA (reference sequence). The CDR3 covers 19 residues. Trimming took 0 bases from V and 8 from J; bases not matched to a gene: 20. The CDR3 region has the DNA TGCAGTGCTAGAGATTTCACCTCGTTGGCGGGAGGGCCTTCGGATGAGCAGTTCTTC. This encodes CSARDFTSLAGGPSDEQFF.

V usage is TRBV29-1 and J usage is TRBJ1-2; 8 bases fit TRBD1. Germline values: CDR1 SQVTM, CDR2 ANQGSEA. The CDR3 runs 12 residues. The V gene end was trimmed by 5 bases and the J gene end by 8 bases; junction bases not matched to a gene: 7. CDR3 bases: TGCAGCGTTAGACAGGGGTTGGGCGGCTACACCTTC. Translating it yields CSVRQGLGGYTF.

The chain joins TRBV5-1 to TRBJ2-7; D unresolved. Trimming pared 4 bases from V and 0 bases from J, leaving 11 bases between. The germline gives CDR1 SGHRS, CDR2 YFSETQ. This CDR3 is built from 14 residues. The CDR3 sequence is CASSPPGISYEQYF. The CDR3 DNA sequence: TGCGCCAGCAGCCCCCCGGGCATCTCCTACGAGCAGTACTTC.

V is TRBV6-5 and J is TRBJ2-5, with D unclear. This CDR3 contains 15 residues. V lost 0 bases, J lost 7 bases, and 15 bases lay in between. Looked up from germline, CDR1 is MNHEY and CDR2 is SVGAGI. CDR3 DNA: TGTGCCAGCAGTTACTCCATCGGCGTCTTGGGGACCCAGTACTTC. It yields the protein CASSYSIGVLGTQYF.

This chain joins TRBV4-2 and TRBJ2-3; 12 bases fit TRBD2. CDR3 length equals 18 residues. The V and J ends lost 0 bases and 0 bases, in that order; junction bases with no gene match: 4. Germline V gene data show CDR1 as LGHNA and CDR2 as YNFKEQ. This CDR3 is CASSQEGLAGGSTDTQYF. For the CDR3, the DNA is TGTGCCAGCAGCCAAGAAGGCCTAGCGGGGGGGAGCACAGATACGCAGTATTTT.

The J gene is TRBJ2-7, the V gene TRBV12-3 or TRBV12-4; 9 bases are shared with TRBD1. Losses at the gene ends were 1 base for V and 4 bases for J; bases not matched to a gene: 2. This CDR3 spans 14 amino acids. CDR3 coding DNA: TGTGCCAGCAGTTTAGAGGGGACAGGGTACGAGCAGTACTTC. Translation: CASSLEGTGYEQYF.

This chain uses TRBV20-1 with TRBJ1-6; D gene uncertain. V was pared by 0 bases and J by 0 bases, with 9 bases between. This CDR3 spans 16 amino acids. Per the germline V gene, CDR1 is DFQATT and CDR2 is SNEGSKA (reference sequence). CDR3 region: CSARDVNNSYNSPLHF. The CDR3 DNA follows: TGCAGTGCTAGAGATGTAAACAACTCCTATAATTCACCCCTCCACTTT.

This clonotype has ten or more counts. The rearrangement uses TRBV29-1 and TRBJ2-7; D perhaps matches TRBD1 (6 bases). Trimming took 7 bases from V and 5 from J, leaving 12 bases between them. This CDR3 region has 11 residues. In germline, CDR1 is SQVTM, CDR2 ANQGSEA. The CDR3 sequence is CSAGQYDEQYF. In DNA, the CDR3 is TGCAGCGCGGGACAATATGACGAGCAGTACTTC.

The chain is built from TRBV6-1 and TRBJ1-5; possibly TRBD1 for D (5 bases). The CDR3 totals 13 residues. Per the germline V gene, CDR1 is MNHNS and CDR2 is SASEGT. The ends were cut back, 3 bases at V and 6 bases at J, with 9 bases in the middle. The DNA of the CDR3 is TGTGCCAGCAGTGACAATCAGGGTCAGCCCCAGCATTTT. Protein product: CASSDNQGQPQHF.

V usage is TRBV7-9 and J usage is TRBJ2-1, with 8 nucleotides matching TRBD2. With V trimmed by 1 base and J by 4 bases, 15 bases remained unmatched. This CDR3 spans 19 amino acids. Germline CDR1 SEHNR, CDR2 FQNEAQ (reference sequence). The CDR3 sequence: CASSLDPRLRGGIYNEQFF. The CDR3 DNA is TGTGCCAGCAGCTTAGATCCCCGACTTCGGGGGGGTATATACAATGAGCAGTTCTTC.